This T cell receptor (beta chain) emerged from a study of cytomegalovirus exposure and HLA in healthy donors. 60 Vbeta and 13 Jbeta primers were used in PCR. Produced via immunoSEQ multiplex PCR; TCRdb's table is partial and in-frame only. This sample carries about 210,000 clones, about 81% of them seen once, and the ten largest clones take about 6%. The V gene's germline CDR1 is MNHNS and CDR2 SASEGT. V lost 4 bases and J lost 1; bases outside the gene matches: 5. This CDR3 is 16 amino acids long. The sequencing sample was made of PBMCs. The V gene is TRBV6-1, the J gene TRBJ2-5, with 11 bases identical to TRBD2. The TCR comes from a man in his forties in good health and CMV-seropositive. In nucleotides, the CDR3 is TGTGCCAGCAGTGGTTGGACTAGCGGGCTCCAAGAGACCCAGTACTTC. Its protein product is CASSGWTSGLQETQYF.